Below, 8 T cell receptor beta chains from the same sample are listed, as sequenced in a study of cytomegalovirus exposure and HLA in healthy donors. The PCR used 60 Vbeta and 13 Jbeta primers. Measured with immunoSEQ multiplex PCR; TCRdb has only the in-frame clones, and not every one. This sample has fewer than 200,000 clones; around 78% occur once, and the top ten carry 0.75% to 0.8%. The sequencing input was PBMCs. The receptor source for this set is a female donor in good health and CMV-seronegative.

The rearrangement links TRBV5-1 to TRBJ2-2, with 7 bases that match TRBD2. The length of the CDR3 is 15 residues. Germline trimming cut 4 bases from V and 5 bases from J; bases unmatched to any gene: 8. Germline CDR1 SGHRS, CDR2 YFSETQ. CDR3 sequence: CASSPDGRRTGELFF. Here the CDR3 DNA reads TGCGCCAGCAGCCCAGACGGGAGGAGGACCGGGGAGCTGTTTTTT.

The genes are TRBV6-5 and TRBJ1-1; 8 nucleotides agree with TRBD1. Germline CDR1 and CDR2: MNHEY and SVGAGI. The CDR3 is made up of 15 amino acids. V was clipped by 5 bases and J by 0 bases; unmatched bases: 5. CDR3 region: CASSLRQGMNTEAFF. The DNA of the CDR3 is TGTGCCAGCAGTCTAAGACAGGGGATGAACACTGAAGCTTTCTTT.

The rearrangement links TRBV9 to TRBJ2-2; D ambiguous. V was clipped by 0 bases and J by 6 bases, with 12 bases between them. The CDR3 spans 15 residues. CDR1 and CDR2 (germline): SGDLS, YYNGEE. This chain's CDR3 is CASSVAQDLSGELFF. CDR3 DNA sequence: TGTGCCAGCAGCGTAGCCCAGGATCTATCCGGGGAGCTGTTTTTT.

This chain uses TRBV13 with TRBJ2-3; 11 positions agree with TRBD2. Trimming cost V 6 bases and J 3 bases; bases outside gene matches: 5. The CDR3 totals 15 residues. Per the germline V gene, CDR1 is PRHDT and CDR2 is FYEKMQ (reference sequence). The CDR3 coding sequence is TGTGCCAGCAGTTCCGGGACTAGCGGTACAGATACGCAGTATTTT. Translating gives CASSSGTSGTDTQYF.

The J gene is TRBJ1-5, the V gene TRBV7-8; maybe TRBD1 (6 bases). Germline CDR1 SGHVS, CDR2 FQNEAQ. With 5 bases removed from V and 4 bases from J, the gap between germline ends came to 9 bases. The CDR3 covers 13 residues. In DNA, the CDR3 is TGTGCCAGCAGCCGAAGGGGGAATCAGCCCCAGCATTTT. Translated, it gives CASSRRGNQPQHF.

The rearrangement uses TRBV6-5 and TRBJ1-1; tentatively, D is TRBD1 (6 bases). This CDR3 is 11 amino acids long. Deletions cut 5 bases from V and 7 bases from J, with 8 bases between. In germline, CDR1 is MNHEY, CDR2 SVGAGI. The DNA for the CDR3 is TGTGCCAGCAGTCGCAGGGGTGAAGCTTTCTTT. Its translation: CASSRRGEAFF.

For this clone: This same CDR3 is encoded by further DNA sequences in the sample. The V gene is TRBV4-3, the J gene TRBJ1-3; TRBD1 might be the D (6 bases). The CDR3 is made up of 16 amino acids. Germline CDR1 reads LGHNA; CDR2 reads YSLEER. With 0 bases removed from V and 4 bases from J, the gap between germline ends came to 13 bases. For the CDR3, the DNA is TGCGCCAGCAGCCAAGATAGAGCAGGGGTCGGAAACACCATATATTTT. It is translated as CASSQDRAGVGNTIYF.

Only a few counts were recorded for this clone. The chain has TRBV7-6 and TRBJ2-1, with a possible D match to TRBD2 (6 bases). The germline CDR1 and CDR2 sequences are SGHVS and FNYEAQ. This CDR3 spans 15 amino acids. Between the trimmed V and J ends, which lost 5 bases and 9 bases, there was a span of 20 bases. The CDR3 DNA is TGTGCCAGCAGCACCCAGACTAGTGGGGTCGGTGAGCAGTTCTTC. Translation gives CASSTQTSGVGEQFF.